The clone carrying this T cell receptor (beta chain) has more than one count but fewer than ten. The antigen is unknown. This sample stems from a study of T cells after yellow fever vaccination. As for the study in general: The fractions with low cell numbers were processed using SMART-Seq v4 Ultra Low Input. Regarding the study as a whole: Most primary-vaccination clones recurred post-booster (approximately 96% CD4, 88% CD8). Weaker in magnitude, the secondary response showed a faster peak on day 5 versus 15. Across the CD4 and CD8 compartments, a small share of clonotypes was present in both.

Each CDR3 protein gets one entry after TCRdb re-called the 5' RACE reads with MiXCR. The table records 280,000 or so distinct CDR3 sequences, 8.5% to 10% of them present only once. Trimming removed 6 bases at V and 5 bases at J, with 17 bases between. This CDR3 contains 15 residues. This receptor was obtained from a man in his late teens or twenties who received the YFV17D yellow fever vaccine. V gene TRBV12-3 or TRBV12-4 combines with J gene TRBJ1-5; D is possibly TRBD1 (6 bases). Sample: CD4+ T cells sorted from PBMCs, taken 5 days after the yellow fever booster vaccination. The CDR3 DNA follows: TGTGCCAGCAGCGTCTACAGGGCAGTAGATCAGCCCCAGCATTTT. Residues: CASSVYRAVDQPQHF.